Presented here are 10 T cell receptor beta chains from one specimen sequenced in a study of blood T cell repertoires in COVID-19. Produced via immunoSEQ multiplex PCR; TCRdb's table is partial and in-frame only. The sample consists of roughly 260,000 clones, just under 90% of them appearing once. The sequenced sample consisted of peripheral blood. The receptors derive from a woman aged 40 to 50 with acute or convalescent COVID-19.

The gene calls are TRBV6-5 and TRBJ1-1, with 7 bases aligning to TRBD1. The germline CDR1 and CDR2 sequences are MNHEY and SVGAGI. V dropped 6 bases and J dropped 2; count of bases not matched to a gene: 6. This CDR3 comprises 14 residues. DNA of the CDR3: TGTGCCAGCAGCGACTGGGACAGCAACACTGAAGCTTTCTTT. Translation: CASSDWDSNTEAFF.

The chain recombines TRBV7-9 with TRBJ1-2; the match to TRBD1 covers 9 bases. From germline, CDR1 is SEHNR and CDR2 FQNEAQ (reference sequence). V shed 4 bases, J shed 5 bases, and the junction held 8 bases outside the gene matches. The CDR3 totals 15 residues. Here the CDR3 reads CASSWDREVFYGYTF. The CDR3 coding sequence is TGTGCCAGCAGCTGGGACAGGGAGGTGTTTTATGGCTACACCTTC. The full variable domain, rest sourced from reference TRBV7-9 and TRBJ1-2, is DTGVSQNPRHKITKRGQNVTFRCDPISEHNRLYWYRQTLGQGPEFLTYFQNEAQLEKSRLLSDRFSAERPKGSFSTLEIQRTEQGDSAMYLCASSWDREVFYGYTFGSGTRLTVV.

The rearrangement uses TRBV4-1 and TRBJ1-3; 9 bases agree with TRBD1. V shed 0 bases, J shed 8 bases, and the junction held 8 bases outside the gene matches. In germline, CDR1 is MGHRA, CDR2 YSYEKL. The CDR3 sequence is 16 residues long. The CDR3 loop reads CASSQDAGTGYDTIYF. The CDR3 nucleotides are TGCGCCAGCAGCCAAGATGCCGGGACAGGGTACGACACCATATATTTT.

CDR3 in DNA: TGTGCCAGCAGCACCTCCAGGGAAGGCTACACCTTC. Residues: CASSTSREGYTF. This rearrangement joins TRBV9 to TRBJ1-2, with D tentatively TRBD1 (5 bases). Germline V gene lookup returns CDR1 SGDLS and CDR2 YYNGEE. V shed 4 bases and J shed 8 bases, with 12 bases lying between them. CDR3 length: 12 residues.

The CDR3 nucleotides read TGCGCCAGCAGCTCGGGGCGGGCAGGGGCGAGGGAGACCCAGTACTTC. As protein: CASSSGRAGARETQYF. This chain joins TRBV5-1 and TRBJ2-5, with a possible D match to TRBD1 (6 bases). CDR1 and CDR2 (germline): SGHRS, YFSETQ. The CDR3 is 16 amino acids. The V end was cut by 3 bases, the J end by 5 bases, with 20 bases between. The full variable domain, its missing parts supplied by reference TRBV5-1 and TRBJ2-5, is KAGVTQTPRYLIKTRGQQVTLSCSPISGHRSVSWYQQTPGQGLQFLFEYFSETQRNKGNFPGRFSGRQFSNSRSEMNVSTLELGDSALYLCASSSGRAGARETQYFGPGTRLLVL.

This CDR3 is CASSGGERTEAFF. CDR3 sequence (DNA): TGTGCCAGCAGCGGGGGGGAGAGGACTGAAGCTTTCTTT. V and J are TRBV9 and TRBJ1-1; D is perhaps TRBD1 (5 bases). V was pared by 3 bases and J by 5 bases, with 11 bases between. The CDR3 is 13 amino acids. CDR1 and CDR2 from the germline V gene are SGDLS and YYNGEE.

The chain combines TRBV24-1 with TRBJ2-5, with D perhaps matching TRBD2 (6 bases). The V and J ends lost 1 base and 3 bases respectively, with 11 bases between them. Germline CDR1 reads KGHDR; CDR2 reads SFDVKD. This CDR3 has 15 residues. The CDR3 DNA reads as TGTGCCACCAGTGATTTCGTTGGCGGGGAAGAGACCCAGTACTTC. Its protein product is CATSDFVGGEETQYF.

The chain is built from TRBV6-5 and TRBJ1-5, with no clear D. Looked up from germline, CDR1 is MNHEY and CDR2 is SVGAGI. The V and J ends lost 11 bases and 3 bases respectively, with 14 bases between them. The CDR3 is 13 residues long. This CDR3 reads CAAGLGDNQPQHF. The CDR3 bases are TGTGCCGCTGGTCTGGGAGACAATCAGCCCCAGCATTTT.

This chain joins TRBV4-1 and TRBJ2-3; TRBD2 aligns across 8 bases. The CDR3 extends over 17 amino acids. V was pared by 0 bases and J by 0 bases, with 5 bases of the junction left unmatched. Germline V gene data show CDR1 as MGHRA and CDR2 as YSYEKL. The CDR3 here is CASSQDRERGSTDTQYF. The CDR3 DNA reads TGCGCCAGCAGCCAAGATCGGGAGCGGGGGAGCACAGATACGCAGTATTTT.

This chain connects TRBV30 to TRBJ1-4; perhaps TRBD1 as D (6 bases). This CDR3 spans 15 amino acids. V was pared by 5 bases and J by 2 bases, with 15 bases between. Looked up from germline, CDR1 is GTSNPN and CDR2 is SVGIG (reference sequence). CDR3 protein: CAWGPTGFTNEKLFF. For the CDR3, the DNA is TGTGCCTGGGGGCCAACAGGGTTCACTAATGAAAAACTGTTTTTT.